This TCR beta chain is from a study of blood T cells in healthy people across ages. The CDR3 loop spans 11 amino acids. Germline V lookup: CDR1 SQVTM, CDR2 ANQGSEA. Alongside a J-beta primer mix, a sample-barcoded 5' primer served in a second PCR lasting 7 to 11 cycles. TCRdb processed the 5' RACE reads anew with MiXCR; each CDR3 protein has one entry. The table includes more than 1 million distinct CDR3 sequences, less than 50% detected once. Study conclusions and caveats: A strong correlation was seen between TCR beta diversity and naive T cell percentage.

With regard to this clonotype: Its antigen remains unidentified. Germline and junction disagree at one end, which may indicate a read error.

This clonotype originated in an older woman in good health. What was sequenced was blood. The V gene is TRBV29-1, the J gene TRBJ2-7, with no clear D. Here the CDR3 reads CSVEESFEQYF. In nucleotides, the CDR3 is TGCAGCGTTGAGGAGTCCTTCGAGCAGTACTTC.